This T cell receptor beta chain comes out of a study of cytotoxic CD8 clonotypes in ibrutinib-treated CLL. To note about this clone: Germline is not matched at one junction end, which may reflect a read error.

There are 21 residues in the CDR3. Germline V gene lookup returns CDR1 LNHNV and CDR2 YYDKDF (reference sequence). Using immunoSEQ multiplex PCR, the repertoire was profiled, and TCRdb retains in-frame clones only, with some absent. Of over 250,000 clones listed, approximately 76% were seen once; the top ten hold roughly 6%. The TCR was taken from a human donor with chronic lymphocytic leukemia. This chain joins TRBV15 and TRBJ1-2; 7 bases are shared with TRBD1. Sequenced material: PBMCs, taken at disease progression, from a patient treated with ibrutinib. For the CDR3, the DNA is TGTGCCACCAGCAGAGATCTAAGGGGGCGTATGGTAGAGTTTGGTAACCATGGCTACACCTTC. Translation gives CATSRDLRGRMVEFGNHGYTF.